Given below is one T cell receptor beta chain in context. This CDR3 is 13 amino acids long. Trimming took 5 bases from V and 10 from J; bases not matched to a gene: 4. Germline V CDR1 and CDR2: KGHSH, LQKENI. The data belong to a study of T cell changes during pregnancy in multiple sclerosis. Assay: immunoSEQ multiplex PCR; the TCRdb copy retains only in-frame clones and omits some. The sample has about 52,000 clones; just over 90% are singletons. The TCR sequence derives from a female donor with multiple sclerosis, enrolled in a pregnancy study. The gene calls are TRBV18 and TRBJ2-1, with 11 bases matching TRBD2. The sample in question was CD4+ T cells from peripheral blood mononuclear cells, obtained before pregnancy. CDR3: CASSGLAGSEQFF. Here the CDR3 DNA reads TGTGCCAGCTCAGGACTAGCGGGCTCGGAGCAGTTCTTC. The whole variable domain, filled in from reference TRBV18 and TRBJ2-1, reads NAGVMQNPRHLVRRRGQEARLRCSPMKGHSHVYWYRQLPEEGLKFMVYLQKENIIDESGMPKERFSAEFPKEGPSILRIQQVVRGDSAAYFCASSGLAGSEQFFGPGTRLTVL.